This T cell receptor beta chain comes out of a study of blood T cell repertoires in COVID-19. Study in general: The United States, Italy and Spain were the sources of the acute and convalescent COVID-19 samples.

Individuals drawn from 20 to 25 US areas were about 18 to 95 years old. Measured with immunoSEQ multiplex PCR; TCRdb has only the in-frame clones, and not every one. This sample carries more than 300,000 clones, over 75% of them seen once, and the ten largest clones take over 3.5%. Trimming stripped 4 bases from V and 0 bases from J, with 17 bases between. The CDR3 is made up of 17 amino acids. The germline V gene encodes CDR1 LGHDT and CDR2 YNNKEL (reference sequence). Sequenced material: PBMCs or T cells enriched from blood (not recorded which). This sequence originates from a man under 40 who had recovered from COVID-19. The chain recombines TRBV3-1 (or the pseudogene TRBV3-2) with TRBJ2-3, with D perhaps TRBD2 (6 bases). CDR3 protein: CASSPRERAASTDTQYF. CDR3 nucleotides: TGTGCCAGCAGCCCTCGCGAGCGGGCAGCTAGCACAGATACGCAGTATTTT.